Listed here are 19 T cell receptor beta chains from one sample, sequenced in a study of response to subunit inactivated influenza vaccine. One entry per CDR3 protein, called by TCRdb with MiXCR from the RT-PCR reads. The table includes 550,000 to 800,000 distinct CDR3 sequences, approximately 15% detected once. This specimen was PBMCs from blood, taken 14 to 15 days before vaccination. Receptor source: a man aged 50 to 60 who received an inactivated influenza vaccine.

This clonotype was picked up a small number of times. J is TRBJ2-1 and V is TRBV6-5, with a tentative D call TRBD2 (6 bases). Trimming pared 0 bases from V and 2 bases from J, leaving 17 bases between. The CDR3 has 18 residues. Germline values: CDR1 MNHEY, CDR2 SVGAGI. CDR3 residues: CASSYSGTSQSPYNEQFF. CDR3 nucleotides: TGTGCCAGCAGTTACTCTGGGACTTCCCAGAGTCCCTACAATGAGCAGTTCTTC.

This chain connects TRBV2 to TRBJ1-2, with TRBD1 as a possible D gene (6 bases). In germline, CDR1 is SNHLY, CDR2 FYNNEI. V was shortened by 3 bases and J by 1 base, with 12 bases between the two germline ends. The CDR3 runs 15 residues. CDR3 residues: CASSDLGQYNYGYTF. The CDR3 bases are TGTGCCAGCAGTGACTTAGGACAGTATAACTATGGCTACACCTTC.

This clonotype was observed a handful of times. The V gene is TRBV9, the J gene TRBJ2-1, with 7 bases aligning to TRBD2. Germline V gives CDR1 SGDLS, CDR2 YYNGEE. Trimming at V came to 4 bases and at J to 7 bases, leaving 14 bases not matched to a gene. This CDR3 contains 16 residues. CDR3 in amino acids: CASSTPRGRVTNEQFF. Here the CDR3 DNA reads TGTGCCAGCAGCACCCCTCGCGGGAGAGTCACGAATGAGCAGTTCTTC.

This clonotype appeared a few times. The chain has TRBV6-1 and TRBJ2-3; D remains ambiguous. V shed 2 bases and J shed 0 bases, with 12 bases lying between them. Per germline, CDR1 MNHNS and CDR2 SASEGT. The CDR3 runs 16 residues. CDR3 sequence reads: CASSETLPSSTDTQYF. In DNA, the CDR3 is TGTGCCAGCAGTGAAACCCTTCCCTCTAGCACAGATACGCAGTATTTT.

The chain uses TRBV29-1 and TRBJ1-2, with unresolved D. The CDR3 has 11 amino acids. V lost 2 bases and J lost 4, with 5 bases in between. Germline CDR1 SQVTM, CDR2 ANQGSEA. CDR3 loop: CSVELGYGYTF. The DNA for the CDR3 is TGCAGCGTTGAATTGGGCTATGGCTACACCTTC. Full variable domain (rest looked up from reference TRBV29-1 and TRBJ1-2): SAVISQKPSRDICQRGTSLTIQCQVDSQVTMMFWYRQQPGQSLTLIATANQGSEATYESGFVIDKFPISRPNLTFSTLTVSNMSPEDSSIYLCSVELGYGYTFGSGTRLTVV.

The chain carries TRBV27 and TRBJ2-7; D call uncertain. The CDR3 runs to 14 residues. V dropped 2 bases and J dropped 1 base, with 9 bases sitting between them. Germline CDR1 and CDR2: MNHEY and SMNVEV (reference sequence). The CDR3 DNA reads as TGTGCCAGCAGTTTACCGAGGAGATCCTACGAGCAGTACTTC. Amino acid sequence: CASSLPRRSYEQYF.

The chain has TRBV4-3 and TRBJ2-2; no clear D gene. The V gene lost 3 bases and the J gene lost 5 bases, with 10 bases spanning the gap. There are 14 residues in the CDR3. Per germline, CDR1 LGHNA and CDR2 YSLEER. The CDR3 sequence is CASSHSLGTGELFF. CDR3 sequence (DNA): TGCGCCAGCAGCCACTCCTTGGGAACCGGGGAGCTGTTTTTT.

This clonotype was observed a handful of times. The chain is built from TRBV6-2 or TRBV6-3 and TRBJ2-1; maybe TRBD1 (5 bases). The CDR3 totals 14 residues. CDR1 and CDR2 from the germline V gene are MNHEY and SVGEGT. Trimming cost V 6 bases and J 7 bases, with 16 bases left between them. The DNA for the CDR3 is TGTGCCAGCAGGAGGCAGGGCCAGAGGAATGAGCAGTTCTTC. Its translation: CASRRQGQRNEQFF.

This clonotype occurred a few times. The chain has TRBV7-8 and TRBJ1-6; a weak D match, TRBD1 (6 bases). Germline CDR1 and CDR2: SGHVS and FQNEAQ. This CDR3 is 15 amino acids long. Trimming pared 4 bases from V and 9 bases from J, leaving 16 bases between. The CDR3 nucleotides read TGTGCCAGCAGCTCGGCCGGGGGGCGAAGTTCACCCCTCCACTTT. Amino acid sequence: CASSSAGGRSSPLHF. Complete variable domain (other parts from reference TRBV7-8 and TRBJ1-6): GAGVSQSPRYKVAKRGQDVALRCDPISGHVSLFWYQQALGQGPEFLTYFQNEAQLDKSGLPSDRFFAERPEGSVSTLKIQRTQQEDSAVYLCASSSAGGRSSPLHFGNGTRLTVT.

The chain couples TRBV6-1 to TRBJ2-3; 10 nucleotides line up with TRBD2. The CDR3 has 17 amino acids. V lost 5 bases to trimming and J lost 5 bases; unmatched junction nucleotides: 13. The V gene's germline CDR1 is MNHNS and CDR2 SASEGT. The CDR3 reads CASSPPQAGGRGDTQYF. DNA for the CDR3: TGTGCCAGCAGTCCCCCCCAAGCGGGAGGGCGTGGAGATACGCAGTATTTT.

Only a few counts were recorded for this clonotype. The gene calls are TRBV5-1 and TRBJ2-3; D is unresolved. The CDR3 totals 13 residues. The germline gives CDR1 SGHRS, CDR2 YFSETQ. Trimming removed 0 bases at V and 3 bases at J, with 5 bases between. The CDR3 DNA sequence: TGCGCCAGCAGCTTGGCTGCGACAGATACGCAGTATTTT. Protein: CASSLAATDTQYF. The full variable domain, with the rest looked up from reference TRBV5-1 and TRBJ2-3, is KAGVTQTPRYLIKTRGQQVTLSCSPISGHRSVSWYQQTPGQGLQFLFEYFSETQRNKGNFPGRFSGRQFSNSRSEMNVSTLELGDSALYLCASSLAATDTQYFGPGTRLTVL.

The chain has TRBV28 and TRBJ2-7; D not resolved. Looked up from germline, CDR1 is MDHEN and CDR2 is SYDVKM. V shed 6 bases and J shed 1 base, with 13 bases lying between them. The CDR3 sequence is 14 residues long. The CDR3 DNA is TGTGCCAGCAGCTCACTCCGGTCATCCTACGAGCAGTACTTC. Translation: CASSSLRSSYEQYF.

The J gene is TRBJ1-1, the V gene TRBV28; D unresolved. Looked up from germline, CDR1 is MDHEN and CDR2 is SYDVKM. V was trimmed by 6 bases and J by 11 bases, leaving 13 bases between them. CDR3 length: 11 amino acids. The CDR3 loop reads CASRIRDAAFF. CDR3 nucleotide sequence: TGTGCCAGCAGGATAAGGGATGCGGCTTTCTTT.

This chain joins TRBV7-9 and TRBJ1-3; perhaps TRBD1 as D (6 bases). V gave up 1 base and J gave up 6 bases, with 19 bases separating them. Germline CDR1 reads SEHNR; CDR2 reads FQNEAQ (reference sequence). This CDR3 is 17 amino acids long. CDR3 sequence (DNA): TGTGCCAGCAGCTTAGGTCCACAGGGAAGGATTGAAAACACCATATATTTT. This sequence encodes CASSLGPQGRIENTIYF.

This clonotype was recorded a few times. This CDR3 reads CATSRDLAGAYGYTF. CDR3 coding DNA: TGTGCCACCAGCAGAGATCTAGCAGGGGCCTATGGCTACACCTTC. The chain has TRBV15 and TRBJ1-2; possible D gene TRBD1, 6 bases. V dropped 0 bases and J dropped 4 bases, with 12 bases sitting between them. Germline V gene sequence: CDR1 LNHNV, CDR2 YYDKDF (reference sequence). The CDR3 has 15 amino acids.

The CDR3, as DNA: TGTGCCAGCAAAACAGGGGGCATCGGCAATCAGCCCCAGCATTTT. Translated: CASKTGGIGNQPQHF. V and J are TRBV6-2 or TRBV6-3 and TRBJ1-5; 9 bases fit TRBD1. The germline CDR1 and CDR2 sequences are MNHEY and SVGEGT. The CDR3 covers 15 residues. V dropped 7 bases and J dropped 2; count of bases not matched to a gene: 6.

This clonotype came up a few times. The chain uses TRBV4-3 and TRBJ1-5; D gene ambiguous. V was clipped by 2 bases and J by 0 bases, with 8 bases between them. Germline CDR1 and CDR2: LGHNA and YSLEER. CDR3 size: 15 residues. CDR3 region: CASSQNLNSNQPQHF. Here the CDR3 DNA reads TGCGCCAGCAGCCAAAACCTCAATAGCAATCAGCCCCAGCATTTT.

The CDR3 sequence is CSASKRTGCLDYGYTF. CDR3 sequence (DNA): TGCAGTGCTAGTAAAAGGACAGGGTGCTTGGACTATGGCTACACCTTC. This chain joins TRBV20-1 and TRBJ1-2; TRBD1 agrees at 8 bases. The CDR3 loop spans 16 amino acids. V dropped 3 bases and J dropped 3; count of bases not matched to a gene: 12. In germline, CDR1 is DFQATT, CDR2 SNEGSKA (reference sequence).

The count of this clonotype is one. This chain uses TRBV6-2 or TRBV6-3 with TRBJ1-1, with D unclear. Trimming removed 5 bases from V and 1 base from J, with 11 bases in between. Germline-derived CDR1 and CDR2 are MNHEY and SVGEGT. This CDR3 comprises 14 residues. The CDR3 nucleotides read TGTGCCAGCAGTCCCGGGATTCAGAACACTGAAGCTTTCTTT. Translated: CASSPGIQNTEAFF.